This T cell receptor (beta chain) was obtained from a study of ipilimumab plus nivolumab after autologous stem cell transplantation. Study as a whole: Patients received a median of roughly 5 ipilimumab and roughly eight nivolumab doses.

Findings and limits, study-wide: The authors say TCR, Treg and microbiome findings warrant further study.

This CDR3 comprises 14 residues. The germline V gene encodes CDR1 MDHEN and CDR2 SYDVKM. V dropped 5 bases and J dropped 4 bases, with 14 bases sitting between them. Some clones are missing from TCRdb's copy, which holds only in-frame ones; the method was immunoSEQ multiplex PCR. Of about 40,000 clones in the sample, more than 85% were seen once. Starting 14 to 28 days after autologous transplant, ipilimumab 1 mg/kg was given. Through week 26, nivolumab 3 mg/kg IV was given weeks 1, 4, 7, 10, then biweekly. About this clone: Its matching antigen is unknown.

The sequence derives from a male donor with multiple myeloma. The source material was PBMCs, sampled in a trial of ipilimumab plus nivolumab as post-transplant consolidation. The chain recombines TRBV28 with TRBJ1-2; D call uncertain. In nucleotides, the CDR3 is TGTGCCAGCAGTACCCAGTTGAGTGCCTATGGCTACACCTTC. Translating gives CASSTQLSAYGYTF.